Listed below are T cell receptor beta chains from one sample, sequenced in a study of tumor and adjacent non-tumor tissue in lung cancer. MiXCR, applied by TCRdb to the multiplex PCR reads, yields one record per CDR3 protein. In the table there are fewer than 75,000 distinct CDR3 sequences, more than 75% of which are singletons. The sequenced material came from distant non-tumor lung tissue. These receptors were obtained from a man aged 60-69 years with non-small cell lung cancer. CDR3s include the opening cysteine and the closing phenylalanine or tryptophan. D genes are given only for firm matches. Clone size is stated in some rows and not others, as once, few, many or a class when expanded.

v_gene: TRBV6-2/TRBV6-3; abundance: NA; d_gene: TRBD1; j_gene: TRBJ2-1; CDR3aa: CASSRQGSNNEEFF; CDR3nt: TGTGCAAGCAGTAGACAGGGCTCCAACAATGAGGAGTTCTTC
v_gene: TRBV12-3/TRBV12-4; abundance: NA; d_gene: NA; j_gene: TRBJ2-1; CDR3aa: CTSSFPQRNHNEQFF; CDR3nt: TGTACCAGCAGTTTTCCTCAGCGGAACCACAATGAACAGTTCTTC
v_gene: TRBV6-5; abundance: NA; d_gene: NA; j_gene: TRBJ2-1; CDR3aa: CDSSYGVLDEQSF; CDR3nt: TGTGATAGCAGTTACGGGGTCCTGGATGAGCAGTCCTTC
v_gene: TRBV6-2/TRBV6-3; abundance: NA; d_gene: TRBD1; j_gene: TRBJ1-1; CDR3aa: CASNYTFDSGQGWGDTEAFF; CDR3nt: TGTGCCAGCAATTACACATTCGACTCCGGACAGGGGTGGGGAGACACTGAAGCTTTCTTT
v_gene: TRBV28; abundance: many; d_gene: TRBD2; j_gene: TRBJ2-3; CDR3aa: CASSPTSGRGSTDTQYF; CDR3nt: TGTGCCAGCAGCCCGACTAGCGGGAGAGGAAGCACAGATACGCAGTATTTT
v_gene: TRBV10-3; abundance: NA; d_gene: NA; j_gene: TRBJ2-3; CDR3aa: CTISGGLYSTDTHYF; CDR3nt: TGTACCATCAGTGGAGGGCTATATAGCACAGATACCCACTATTTT
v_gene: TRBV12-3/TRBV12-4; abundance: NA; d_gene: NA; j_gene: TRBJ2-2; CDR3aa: CASTPNRGDGELFF; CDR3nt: TGTGCCAGCACCCCTAACCGAGGAGACGGGGAGCTGTTTTTT
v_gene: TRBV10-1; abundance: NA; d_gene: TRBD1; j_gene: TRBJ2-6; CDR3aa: CARRPGQSGGANVPTF; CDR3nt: TGCGCCAGACGTCCGGGACAGTCAGGTGGGGCCAACGTCCCGACTTTC
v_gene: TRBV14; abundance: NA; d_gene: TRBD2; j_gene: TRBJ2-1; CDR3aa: CASSQMWSSGRNEQLF; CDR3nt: TGTGCCAGCAGCCAAATGTGGTCTAGCGGGAGGAATGAGCAGCTCTTC
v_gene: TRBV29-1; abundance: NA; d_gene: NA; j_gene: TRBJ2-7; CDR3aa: CSVDQGGGPYF; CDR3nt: TGCAGCGTTGATCAGGGGGGCGGCCCGTACTTC
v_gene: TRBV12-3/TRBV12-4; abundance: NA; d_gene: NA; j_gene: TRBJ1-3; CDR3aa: CASSLNPGYTIYF; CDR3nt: TGTGCCAGCAGTTTAAATCCTGGATACACCATATATTTT
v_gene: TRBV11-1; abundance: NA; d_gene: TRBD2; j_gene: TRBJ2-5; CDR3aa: CASSLAGLAGTQYF; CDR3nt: TGTGCCAGCAGCTTAGCGGGACTAGCGGGGACCCAGTATTTC
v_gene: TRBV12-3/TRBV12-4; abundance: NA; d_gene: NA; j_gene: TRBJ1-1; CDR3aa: CARGQTLDAFF; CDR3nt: TGTGCCAGAGGCCAGACCCTGGATGCTTTCTTT
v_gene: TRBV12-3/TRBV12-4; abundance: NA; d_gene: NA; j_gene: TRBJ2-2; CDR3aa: CVSSLNLDNGELFF; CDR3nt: TGTGTCAGCAGTTTGAATCTGGACAACGGGGAGCTGTTTTTT
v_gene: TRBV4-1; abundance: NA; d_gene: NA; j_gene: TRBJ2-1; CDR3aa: CTSSQSPVGAADYNEQLF; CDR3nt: TGCACCAGCAGCCAATCCCCCGTTGGGGCGGCTGACTACAATGAGCAGTTATTC
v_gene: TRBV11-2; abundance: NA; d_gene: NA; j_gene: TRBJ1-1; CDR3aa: CASSMGPMNTEAFF; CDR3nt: TGTGCCAGCAGCATGGGCCCTATGAACACTGAAGCTTTCTTT
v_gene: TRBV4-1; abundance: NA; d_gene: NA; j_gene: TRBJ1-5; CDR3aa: CASSQGFGQPQHF; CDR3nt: TGCGCCAGCAGCCAAGGATTCGGACAGCCCCAGCATTTT
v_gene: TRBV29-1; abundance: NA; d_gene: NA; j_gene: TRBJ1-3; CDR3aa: CSVTVVPSGNTTYF; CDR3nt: TGCAGCGTTACCGTTGTACCTTCTGGAAACACCACATATTTT
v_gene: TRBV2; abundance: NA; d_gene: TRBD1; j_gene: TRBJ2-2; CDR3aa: CARSVGTGSQRGELFF; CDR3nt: TGTGCCAGAAGTGTAGGGACAGGGAGCCAAAGGGGGGAGCTGTTTTTT
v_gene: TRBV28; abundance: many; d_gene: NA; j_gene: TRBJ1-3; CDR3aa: CASSLSFIGNTIYF; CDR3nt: TGTGCCAGCAGTTTGAGTTTCATTGGAAACACCATATATTTT
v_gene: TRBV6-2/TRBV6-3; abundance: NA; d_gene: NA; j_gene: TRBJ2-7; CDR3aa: CTSSALFGRQYEQYF; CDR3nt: TGTACCAGCAGTGCCCTATTCGGGAGACAGTACGAACAGTACTTC
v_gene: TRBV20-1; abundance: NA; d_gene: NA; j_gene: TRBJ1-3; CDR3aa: CSIPGDSGNTIYF; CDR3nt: TGCAGTATCCCTGGGGATTCTGGAAACACCATATATTTT
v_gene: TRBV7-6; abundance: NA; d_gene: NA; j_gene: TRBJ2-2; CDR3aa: CASSPTRTWMAGELFF; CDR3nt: TGTGCCAGCAGCCCGACCCGGACATGGATGGCCGGTGAGCTGTTTTTT
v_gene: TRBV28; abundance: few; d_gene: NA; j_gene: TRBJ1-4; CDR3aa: CASSFSSRGRYNEKPFF; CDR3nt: TGTGCCAGCAGTTTTAGTTCAAGGGGACGCTATAATGAAAAACCGTTTTTT
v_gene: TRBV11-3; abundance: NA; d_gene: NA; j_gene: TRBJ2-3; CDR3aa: CVSSPGLVDSTDTQYF; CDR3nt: TGTGTAAGCAGCCCCGGGCTAGTAGATAGCACAGATACGCAGTATTTT
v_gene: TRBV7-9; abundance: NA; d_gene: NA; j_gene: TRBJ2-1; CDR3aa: CASSLGSGRVRHSYYEQFF; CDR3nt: TGTGCCAGCAGCTTAGGTAGCGGTAGGGTTCGCCACTCCTACTATGAGCAGTTCTTC